This T cell receptor beta chain derives from a study of early T cells in non-severe SARS-CoV-2 infection. In the study overall: The sequenced material was bulk RNA from unsorted whole blood, and its chains were unpaired.

cDNA molecules, individually, were tagged with unique molecular identifiers. TCRdb processed the 5' RACE reads anew with MiXCR; each CDR3 protein has one entry. The data contain 25,000 to 35,000 distinct CDR3 sequences, under 6.5% of them singletons. This clonotype showed up many times. Its cognate antigen is unknown. The CDR3 sequence is 17 residues long. Germline V gene lookup returns CDR1 SGHTA and CDR2 FQGNSA. V shed 6 bases and J 1 base; nucleotides not matched to a gene: 10. Regarding the study as a whole: VDJdb-based annotation leaned toward anti-spike CD8 responses and missed private and CD4 specificities.

This TCR was recovered from an adult who was a healthcare worker with PCR-confirmed SARS-CoV-2 infection or an uninfected control (not recorded which). This chain joins TRBV7-2 and TRBJ1-5; TRBD1 aligns across 9 bases. Sequences were obtained from whole blood. CDR3 DNA sequence: TGTGCCAGCAGTCTCACCGGGACAGGGTTGAGCAATCAGCCCCAGCATTTT. Its translation is CASSLTGTGLSNQPQHF.